Detailed here is one T cell receptor (beta chain). Antigen specificity is unknown. CDR1 and CDR2 from the germline V gene are SGHVS and FQNEAQ. V dropped 5 bases and J dropped 0 bases, with 11 bases sitting between them. CDR3 length equals 16 residues. The sample comes from a study of cytomegalovirus exposure and HLA in healthy donors. Overall study findings and caveats: Cytomegalovirus association was listed for roughly 160 TCR beta chains.

Use of 60 Vbeta and 13 Jbeta primers characterized the PCR. The repertoire was sequenced with immunoSEQ multiplex PCR; TCRdb's copy has only in-frame clones and lacks some. The repertoire holds about 170,000 clones, with over 80% as singletons. The rearrangement links TRBV7-8 to TRBJ1-6, with a tentative D call TRBD1 (6 bases). The receptor was isolated from a male donor in good health and CMV-seronegative. Sequenced material: PBMCs. CDR3 bases: TGTGCCAGCAGCCTTCTGGACAGCTCCTATAATTCACCCCTCCACTTT. It translates to CASSLLDSSYNSPLHF.